The 3 T cell receptor beta chains reported below all come from one sample, sequenced in a study of vaccination effects on CD4 cells after COVID-19 (dated by TCRdb to 2022 to 2024). After more than nine days of culture, CD4+ T cells were isolated with the EasySep CD4+ T cell isolation kit. Each participant got two doses of an mRNA SARS-CoV-2 vaccine, either BNT162b2 or mRNA-1273. The antigens for these receptors are not known. The library was obtained by the immunoSEQ multiplex PCR assay. What TCRdb holds here is the immuneACCESS table cut down to in-frame rearrangements. Part of the clones is not present; checked against another copy, under half of the missing clones reflect an unresolved V gene, and the others are unexplained. Across this sample there are some 47,000 clones, with 70% seen only once. Of the sample, 7% falls within the top ten clones. The material was CD4+ T cells from PBMCs cultured without peptide, obtained after COVID-19 vaccination. The receptors shown here come from a human donor who received a COVID-19 vaccine.

The V call is TRBV2, the J call TRBJ1-1; 8 nucleotides line up with TRBD1. The CDR3 loop spans 13 amino acids. Germline V gene sequence: CDR1 SNHLY, CDR2 FYNNEI. The junction had 7 bases not matched to a gene; V was cut back by 8 bases and J by 5 bases. CDR3 coding DNA: TGTGCCAGCGCCGGACAGGGCGGGACTGAAGCTTTCTTT. This translates into CASAGQGGTEAFF.

The chain has TRBV6-5 and TRBJ1-5; D is ambiguous. The V and J ends lost 8 bases and 9 bases respectively, with 20 bases between them. Germline V gives CDR1 MNHEY, CDR2 SVGAGI. The CDR3 runs 14 residues. CDR3 sequence (DNA): TGTGCCAGCCGAGAAATAACGGCGACTGGGCCCCAGCATTTT. Amino acids: CASREITATGPQHF.

The CDR3 sequence is CASSYRGSQADTQYF. DNA for the CDR3: TGTGCCAGCAGTTATCGCGGGAGTCAGGCAGATACGCAGTATTTT. This chain links TRBV6-5 with TRBJ2-3, with TRBD2 matching over 7 bases. The V and J ends lost 3 bases and 4 bases, in that order; junction bases with no gene match: 7. Germline V gene lookup returns CDR1 MNHEY and CDR2 SVGAGI. This CDR3 has 15 amino acids.